The clone carrying this TCR beta chain was counted only a few times. Its antigen remains unknown. cDNA synthesis used the whole RNA isolate, giving expressed TCRB sequences. TCRdb's table, derived via immunoSEQ multiplex PCR, lists solely in-frame clones and lacks some. This table holds 600,000 or so clones, around 12% found once. V was trimmed by 1 base and J by 1 base, leaving 14 bases between them. The CDR3 runs 16 residues. CDR1 is SGDLS, CDR2 YYNGEE, per germline. The data were obtained in a study of beta chain features in type 1 diabetes. Study conclusions and caveats: All four CD4+ subsets from Type 1 diabetes patients carried moderately but significantly shorter TCRB CDR3s.

Sequencing input: naive CD4+ T cells from blood. The chain uses TRBV9 and TRBJ1-1, with D tentatively TRBD1 (5 bases). The TCR comes from a man aged 25 to 40 with type 1 diabetes. CDR3 sequence reads: CASSVWIPQGNTEAFF. The CDR3 nucleotides are TGTGCCAGCAGCGTATGGATACCCCAGGGGAACACTGAAGCTTTCTTT.